This T cell receptor (beta chain) was found in a study of blood T cell repertoires in COVID-19. The CDR3 runs 15 residues. Germline V lookup: CDR1 SGHRS, CDR2 YFSETQ. The trim removed 4 bases at V and 10 bases at J, leaving 5 bases unmatched. Clones were read by immunoSEQ multiplex PCR, and TCRdb kept only the in-frame ones, dropping some. The table has approximately 190,000 clones, approximately 80% seen once. V gene TRBV5-1 combines with J gene TRBJ2-1; 16 bases match TRBD2. The specimen was peripheral blood. This TCR was recovered from a human donor in a cohort sampled during active COVID-19. The CDR3 DNA reads TGCGCCAGCAGCCCGGGACTAGCGGGAGGGCAGGAGCAGTTCTTC. Translating gives CASSPGLAGGQEQFF.